This TCR beta chain comes out of a study of T cell changes during pregnancy in multiple sclerosis. CDR1 is SGHRS and CDR2 is YFSETQ in the germline V gene. With 4 bases removed from V and 4 bases from J, the gap between germline ends came to 10 bases. The CDR3 spans 13 residues. TCRdb's table, derived via immunoSEQ multiplex PCR, lists solely in-frame clones and lacks some. Among about 55,000 clones, around 90% were seen once, and the ten largest hold 0.55% to 0.65%. This clone has a single count. The gene calls are TRBV5-1 and TRBJ2-3; weak D call: TRBD1 (6 bases). This TCR was recovered from a female donor with multiple sclerosis, enrolled in a pregnancy study. The sample here was CD4+ T cells from peripheral blood mononuclear cells, taken in the first trimester of pregnancy. CDR3 nucleotides: TGCGCCAGCAGCGGGGCAGGGGCAGATACGCAGTATTTT. It encodes CASSGAGADTQYF.